Detailed here is one T cell receptor (beta chain). In the original processing: The authors estimated nucleated cell counts from reference gene primer amplification. Using immunoSEQ multiplex PCR, the repertoire was profiled, and TCRdb retains in-frame clones only, with some absent. From that table come the V and J calls and clone size; the DNA was used to work out D and trimming. The sample carries about 350,000 clones, approximately 89% recorded once. Seattle's enrolled individuals joined amid active infection and were then monitored longitudinally. These data are taken from a study of blood T cell repertoires in COVID-19. Study details: Spain, Italy and the United States supplied samples that represented acute and convalescent COVID-19. From T cells, B-cell-depleted T cells, or PBMCs came the material, which was cDNA or gDNA.

The CDR3 runs to 14 residues. V shed 6 bases, J shed 4 bases, and the junction held 8 bases outside the gene matches. CDR1 is ENHRY and CDR2 is SYGVKD in the germline V gene. The V and J genes are TRBV10-3 and TRBJ1-1; 7 positions agree with TRBD1. The clonotype was recovered from a woman aged 60-75 years with COVID-19, enrolled during active disease. Input material: peripheral blood. CDR3 protein: CAIRGQTESTEAFF. The CDR3 nucleotides read TGTGCCATCAGGGGACAGACAGAGAGCACTGAAGCTTTCTTT.